These 16 T cell receptor beta chains share one sample of origin, sequenced in a study of CD8 T cells in ankylosing spondylitis. TCRdb re-analysed the 5' RACE reads in MiXCR, keeping a single row per CDR3 protein. There are 50,000 to 70,000 distinct CDR3 sequences in the sample; roughly 6.2% occur only once, and roughly 4.8% lies in the top ten. The sample consisted of synovial fluid, either unsorted or a sorted T cell fraction (not recorded which). All receptors derive from a male donor with ankylosing spondylitis.

The chain employs TRBV6-2 or TRBV6-3 and TRBJ1-4; no definite D call. Trimming cost V 6 bases and J 1 base, with 15 bases left between them. The CDR3 covers 16 residues. From germline, CDR1 is MNHEY and CDR2 SVGEGT. Here the CDR3 reads CASSSDGGLTNEKLFF. For the CDR3, the DNA is TGTGCCAGCAGCTCTGACGGCGGGTTAACTAATGAAAAACTGTTTTTT.

This clonotype occurred many times. The chain has TRBV7-2 and TRBJ1-2, with 10 bases aligning to TRBD1. The CDR3 has 16 residues. Germline V gene sequence: CDR1 SGHTA, CDR2 FQGNSA. V lost 5 bases and J lost 1; bases outside the gene matches: 7. CDR3 sequence: CASSATGTGVNYGYTF. CDR3 nucleotide sequence: TGTGCCAGCAGCGCCACGGGGACAGGGGTTAACTATGGCTACACCTTC.

The J gene is TRBJ2-1, the V gene TRBV19; possibly TRBD2 for D (6 bases). CDR3 length equals 14 residues. Germline V lookup: CDR1 LNHDA, CDR2 SQIVND (reference sequence). Deletions cut 1 base from V and 7 bases from J, with 11 bases between. The chain's CDR3 is CASSIATGVNEQFF. In nucleotides, the CDR3 is TGTGCCAGTAGTATAGCGACGGGAGTGAATGAGCAGTTCTTC.

The chain joins TRBV11-1 to TRBJ2-7; D perhaps matches TRBD2 (6 bases). V was cut by 1 base and J by 5 bases, with 15 bases left in between. The germline CDR1 and CDR2 sequences are SGHAT and FQDESV (reference sequence). CDR3 length: 15 residues. Here the CDR3 reads CASSLGDLQRDEQYF. The CDR3 DNA is TGTGCCAGCAGCTTAGGGGACTTGCAGAGGGACGAGCAGTACTTC.

V gene TRBV28 combines with J gene TRBJ2-3; D gene uncertain. The CDR3 sequence is 12 residues long. Germline CDR1 is MDHEN and CDR2 is SYDVKM. V lost 7 bases, J lost 0 bases, and 5 bases lay in between. CDR3 DNA: TGTGCCAGCAAGTCTAGCACAGATACGCAGTATTTT. The encoded protein is CASKSSTDTQYF.

This clonotype was picked up a small number of times. The rearrangement uses TRBV5-1 and TRBJ2-7, with 8 bases fitting TRBD1. Germline lookup yields CDR1 SGHRS and CDR2 YFSETQ. The CDR3 runs 15 residues. The J segment lost 2 bases and the V segment lost 4 bases, leaving 8 bases of the junction unmatched. The CDR3 DNA reads as TGCGCCAGCAGCACGGGACAGGACTCTGCCTACGAGCAGTACTTC. Translated, it gives CASSTGQDSAYEQYF.

J is TRBJ2-3 and V is TRBV20-1, with D perhaps matching TRBD2 (5 bases). Germline V gene lookup returns CDR1 DFQATT and CDR2 SNEGSKA (reference sequence). Trimming stripped 1 base from V and 5 bases from J, with 7 bases between. This CDR3 is 12 amino acids long. The CDR3 bases are TGCAGTGCTAGAGGAGGGCGAGATACGCAGTATTTT. Its translation is CSARGGRDTQYF.

The rearrangement joins TRBV5-1 to TRBJ2-7, with 7 nucleotides matching TRBD2. From germline, CDR1 is SGHRS and CDR2 YFSETQ. V trimming: 7 bases; J trimming: 3 bases; junction bases outside the gene matches: 10. This CDR3 has 14 residues. CDR3 DNA sequence: TGCGCCAGCGAGTTGGCGGGAGAGGGCTACGAGCAGTACTTC. It is translated as CASELAGEGYEQYF. Variable domain in full (rest from reference TRBV5-1 and TRBJ2-7): KAGVTQTPRYLIKTRGQQVTLSCSPISGHRSVSWYQQTPGQGLQFLFEYFSETQRNKGNFPGRFSGRQFSNSRSEMNVSTLELGDSALYLCASELAGEGYEQYFGPGTRLTVT.

This sequence joins TRBV5-1 and TRBJ2-5; D may be TRBD2 (6 bases). Germline CDR1 SGHRS, CDR2 YFSETQ. Trimming pared 4 bases from V and 4 bases from J, leaving 17 bases between. The CDR3 sequence is 15 residues long. The CDR3 sequence is CASSEGGRTPETQYF. The CDR3 DNA is TGCGCCAGCAGCGAGGGAGGTAGAACCCCAGAGACCCAGTACTTC.

Many counts were recorded for this clonotype. The chain is built from TRBV28 and TRBJ1-2; D gene uncertain. The germline V gene has CDR1 MDHEN and CDR2 SYDVKM. CDR3 length equals 14 residues. With 3 bases removed from V and 8 bases from J, the gap between germline ends came to 16 bases. CDR3 protein: CASSLGLPYQGYTF. The CDR3 DNA reads as TGTGCCAGCAGTTTGGGCCTGCCCTATCAGGGCTACACCTTC.

This clonotype was seen many times. This chain links TRBV3-1 with TRBJ2-7; no clear D. The germline V gene encodes CDR1 LGHDT and CDR2 YNNKEL (reference sequence). This CDR3 comprises 13 residues. Trimming removed 2 bases from V and 1 base from J, with 6 bases in between. The CDR3, as DNA: TGTGCCAGCAGCCAATTGTGGTCCTACGAGCAGTACTTC. Translated, it gives CASSQLWSYEQYF.

This clonotype was counted ten times or more. The CDR3 is CASSLNTGIQPQHF. DNA of the CDR3: TGTGCCAGCAGTTTGAATACAGGGATCCAGCCCCAGCATTTT. V is TRBV28 and J is TRBJ1-5, with D possibly matching TRBD1 (6 bases). The CDR3 has 14 amino acids. CDR1 is MDHEN and CDR2 is SYDVKM in the germline V gene. The V end was cut by 3 bases, the J end by 7 bases, with 13 bases between.

This clonotype was recorded a few times. CDR3 in amino acids: CASSLSGRRFGYTF. DNA for the CDR3: TGTGCCAGCAGTTTGTCAGGTCGAAGGTTTGGCTACACCTTC. J is TRBJ1-2 and V is TRBV28; D not certain. V lost 3 bases, J lost 7 bases, and 15 bases lay in between. The CDR3 is 14 amino acids. Per germline, CDR1 MDHEN and CDR2 SYDVKM.

This clonotype was seen at least ten times. The chain combines TRBV2 with TRBJ2-7; 14 bases fit TRBD2. Germline loops: CDR1 SNHLY, CDR2 FYNNEI. The CDR3 is 15 amino acids. The trim removed 6 bases at V and 4 bases at J, leaving 5 bases unmatched. The CDR3 nucleotides are TGTGCCAGCAGACGTAGACTAGCGGGAGGGTACGAGCAGTACTTC. It codes for CASRRRLAGGYEQYF.

Concerning this clonotype itself: The germline gene is not matched at one end of the junction; a read error may be the cause. The J gene is TRBJ2-7, the V gene TRBV7-7, with D possibly called TRBD1 or TRBD2 (5 bases each). The germline V gene has CDR1 SSHAT and CDR2 FNYEAQ (reference sequence). The CDR3 has 16 residues. The CDR3 coding sequence is TGTGCTAGCAGCCCGACGTTAAGGGACCGGGTCGGGAAGCAGTACTTC. This sequence encodes CASSPTLRDRVGKQYF. Variable domain in full (rest from reference TRBV7-7 and TRBJ2-7): GAGVSQSPRYKVTKRGQDVTLRCDPISSHATLYWYQQALGQGPEFLTYFNYEAQPDKSGLPSDRFSAERPEGSISTLTIQRTEQRDSAMYRCASSPTLRDRVGKQYFGPGTRLTVT.

This clonotype was counted between two and nine times. V is TRBV7-2 and J is TRBJ2-1; 10 bases match TRBD1. CDR3 length: 16 residues. Germline lookup yields CDR1 SGHTA and CDR2 FQGNSA. Trimming cost V 1 base and J 6 bases; bases outside gene matches: 6. In nucleotides, the CDR3 is TGTGCCAGCAGCTTAGGGGGACAGGGGCTTATCAATGAGCAGTTCTTC. This codes for CASSLGGQGLINEQFF.